A selection of T cell receptor beta chains follows, all from one sample in a study of T cells after yellow fever vaccination. TCRdb itself ran the 5' RACE reads through MiXCR, one entry per CDR3 protein. The sample lists about 47,000 distinct CDR3 sequences, 7% to 8.5% occurring once. This material consisted of CD8+ T cells sorted from PBMCs, taken around 14 days after the first yellow fever vaccination. These receptors all stem from a young man who received the YFV17D yellow fever vaccine. The CDR3 runs from the conserved cysteine through the conserved F or W. Each record gives: V gene, J gene, clone size, CDR3 protein. Size is omitted from some rows. Given values are once, few, many or a class for expanded clones.

TRBV12-3/TRBV12-4,TRBJ2-3,many,CASSRETGTDTQYF
TRBV12-3/TRBV12-4,TRBJ2-7,many,CASSTLLGGPSEQYF
TRBV27,TRBJ1-6,-,CARIKGQTNSPLHF
TRBV30,TRBJ1-1,-,CAWSKQGTTEAFF
TRBV4-3,TRBJ2-1,many,CASSPRSGQSSYNEQFF
TRBV3-1,TRBJ2-7,-,CASSLMAGPYEQYF
TRBV12-3/TRBV12-4,TRBJ2-1,many,CASSFVTGAGEQFF
TRBV29-1,TRBJ2-2,many,CSVPTAPGLAGGTGELFF
TRBV2,TRBJ2-1,few,CASSEGLVRMEQFF
TRBV6-4,TRBJ1-5,many,CASSDGEIRDRVVWGDSQPQHF
TRBV5-6,TRBJ2-4,many,CASSFADRAVKLAKNIQYF
TRBV6-6,TRBJ1-1,many,CASTGTGGTEAFF
TRBV7-9,TRBJ2-2,many,CASSPWVTGELFF
TRBV12-3/TRBV12-4,TRBJ2-3,many,CASSLAPGQNTDTQYF
TRBV4-1,TRBJ1-1,-,CASSPGTLEAFF
TRBV4-1,TRBJ1-1,-,CASSPLGVLNTEAFF
TRBV6-5,TRBJ1-5,many,CASSPGQGRNQPQHF
TRBV7-8,TRBJ2-1,-,CASSLSGARNEQFF
TRBV5-5,TRBJ2-3,many,CASSGDRARYGTQYF
TRBV7-9,TRBJ2-1,many,CASSLQPSPDNEQFF
TRBV2,TRBJ1-1,many,CASSLTRGGVTEAFF
TRBV25-1,TRBJ2-1,few,CASDQGKEQFF
TRBV5-1,TRBJ2-3,few,CASSLRGADTQYF
TRBV27,TRBJ1-1,many,CASSPKQGENTEAFF
TRBV7-6,TRBJ1-1,many,CASSSEQGVNTEAFF
TRBV19,TRBJ2-7,-,CASTPGTGVGEQYF
TRBV3-1,TRBJ2-5,-,CASSNRDNYQEIQYF
TRBV20-1,TRBJ2-7,-,CCARDDLEGKGYEQYF
TRBV9,TRBJ2-3,many,CASSETGADTQYF
TRBV3-1,TRBJ1-3,few,CASPDGESGNTIYF
TRBV7-8,TRBJ2-5,many,CASNWDSQETQYF
TRBV19,TRBJ2-7,many,CASSIGDSSYEQYF
TRBV29-1,TRBJ2-7,many,CSVETGSYEQYF
TRBV5-1,TRBJ1-1,many,CASSLEGNTEAFF
TRBV5-1,TRBJ2-7,many,CASSWGQGRTYEQYF
TRBV20-1,TRBJ2-7,many,CSARDDGTAAYEQYF
TRBV4-1,TRBJ1-1,few,CASSRRDLNTEAFF
TRBV6-5,TRBJ2-1,many,CASSYTALSSYNEQFF